A single sample gave rise to the 14 T cell receptor beta chains below, sequenced in a study of blood T cell repertoires in COVID-19. Using immunoSEQ multiplex PCR, the repertoire was profiled, and TCRdb retains in-frame clones only, with some absent. The data show some 110,000 clones, with 82% seen just once and roughly 7.7% held by the top ten. Sample: peripheral blood. These receptors came from a man in his 70s with acute or convalescent COVID-19.

The chain joins TRBV28 to TRBJ1-3; possible D gene TRBD1, 5 bases. This CDR3 is built from 16 residues. Between the trimmed V and J ends, which lost 7 bases and 2 bases, there was a span of 18 bases. CDR1 is MDHEN and CDR2 is SYDVKM in the germline V gene. CDR3 DNA sequence: TGTGCCAGCATTGGGCTCACAGGCTATACTGGAAACACCATATATTTT. Translating gives CASIGLTGYTGNTIYF.

This clone was picked up one time. The chain links TRBV2 to TRBJ2-2, with 12 bases matching TRBD1. V lost 6 bases and J lost 6; bases outside the gene matches: 5. Germline V CDR1 and CDR2: SNHLY, FYNNEI. This CDR3 is 15 amino acids long. The CDR3 DNA is TGTGCCAGCAGGCCGGGACAGGGGGCGGCCGGGGAGCTGTTTTTT. Translation gives CASRPGQGAAGELFF. Using reference TRBV2 and TRBJ2-2 for the parts outside the CDR3, the full variable domain is EPEVTQTPSHQVTQMGQEVILRCVPISNHLYFYWYRQILGQKVEFLVSFYNNEISEKSEIFDDQFSVERPDGSNFTLKIRSTKLEDSAMYFCASRPGQGAAGELFFGEGSRLTVL.

The CDR3 sequence is CASSLTGQGAVVNTF. CDR3 coding DNA: TGCGCCAGCAGCTTGACGGGACAGGGGGCGGTTGTGAACACCTTC. The rearrangement uses TRBV5-1 and TRBJ1-2; TRBD1 matches at 12 bases. CDR1 SGHRS and CDR2 YFSETQ come from the germline V gene. V trimming: 1 base; J trimming: 12 bases; junction bases outside the gene matches: 10. The CDR3 length is 15 residues.

The chain is built from TRBV27 and TRBJ1-1; TRBD1 agrees at 7 bases. Germline trimming cut 5 bases from V and 0 bases from J; bases unmatched to any gene: 3. The CDR3 is 14 residues long. Germline values: CDR1 MNHEY, CDR2 SMNVEV (reference sequence). Here the CDR3 reads CASSRDSMNTEAFF. The CDR3, as DNA: TGTGCCAGCAGTCGGGACAGCATGAACACTGAAGCTTTCTTT.

V usage is TRBV28 and J usage is TRBJ1-5; 7 bases line up with TRBD1. After removal of 6 bases from V and 3 bases from J, the junction contained 11 bases not matched to a gene. CDR3 length equals 16 residues. Germline CDR1 MDHEN, CDR2 SYDVKM. Written as DNA, the CDR3 is TGTGCCAGCAGCCTGACTGGCAGGGGGATCAATCAGCCCCAGCATTTT. It codes for CASSLTGRGINQPQHF.

CDR3 region: CATSRDTLTETQYF. The CDR3 region has the DNA TGTGCCACCAGCAGGGACACGTTAACGGAGACCCAGTACTTC. The chain carries TRBV15 and TRBJ2-5, with D maybe TRBD1 (5 bases). This CDR3 comprises 14 residues. With 3 bases removed from V and 5 bases from J, the gap between germline ends came to 13 bases. Germline assignment: CDR1 LNHNV and CDR2 YYDKDF (reference sequence). Based on the CDR3 plus reference TRBV15 and TRBJ2-5, the full variable domain is DAMVIQNPRYQVTQFGKPVTLSCSQTLNHNVMYWYQQKSSQAPKLLFHYYDKDFNNEADTPDNFQSRRPNTSFCFLDIRSPGLGDTAMYLCATSRDTLTETQYFGPGTRLLVL.

The rearrangement joins TRBV5-1 to TRBJ2-1, with 9 bases lining up with TRBD2. This CDR3 is built from 17 residues. With 0 bases clipped from V and 6 bases from J, the junction kept 10 bases outside the gene matches. Germline assignment: CDR1 SGHRS and CDR2 YFSETQ. The CDR3 reads CASSLEFGGRGINEQFF. CDR3 bases: TGCGCCAGCAGCTTGGAATTCGGCGGGAGGGGGATCAATGAGCAGTTCTTC. The whole variable domain, remainder taken from reference TRBV5-1 and TRBJ2-1, is KAGVTQTPRYLIKTRGQQVTLSCSPISGHRSVSWYQQTPGQGLQFLFEYFSETQRNKGNFPGRFSGRQFSNSRSEMNVSTLELGDSALYLCASSLEFGGRGINEQFFGPGTRLTVL.

The V gene is TRBV12-3 or TRBV12-4, the J gene TRBJ1-1; D ambiguous. This CDR3 has 12 residues. Trimming stripped 1 base from V and 3 bases from J, with 3 bases between. The CDR3 DNA reads as TGTGCCAGCAGTTTAGGGCACACTGAAGCTTTCTTT. Protein sequence: CASSLGHTEAFF.

V is TRBV2 and J is TRBJ2-1, with TRBD2 identical over 11 bases. From germline, CDR1 is SNHLY and CDR2 FYNNEI. This CDR3 contains 15 residues. J was trimmed by 4 bases and V by 5 bases; bases with no gene match: 4. CDR3 sequence: CASSTGTSGYNEQFF. CDR3 nucleotides: TGTGCCAGCAGTACCGGGACTAGCGGTTACAATGAGCAGTTCTTC.

The V call is TRBV5-1, the J call TRBJ1-1; 7 positions match TRBD1. V lost 0 bases, J lost 2 bases, and 4 bases stayed unmatched. CDR1 and CDR2 from the germline V gene are SGHRS and YFSETQ. This CDR3 has 15 amino acids. As DNA, the CDR3 is TGCGCCAGCAGCTTGGGGGGGACAGCAAACACTGAAGCTTTCTTT. Amino acid sequence: CASSLGGTANTEAFF.

The CDR3 sequence is CASSRDRVGEKLFF. CDR3 DNA: TGTGCCAGCAGCCGCGACAGGGTGGGGGAAAAACTGTTTTTT. The V call is TRBV9, the J call TRBJ1-4; 7 bases fit TRBD1. Germline V lookup: CDR1 SGDLS, CDR2 YYNGEE. V was pared by 4 bases and J by 8 bases, with 8 bases of the junction left unmatched. This CDR3 spans 14 amino acids.

The rearrangement uses TRBV18 and TRBJ1-6; a possible D gene is TRBD1 (5 bases). Deletions cut 4 bases from V and 1 base from J, with 14 bases between. Germline lookup yields CDR1 KGHSH and CDR2 LQKENI. The CDR3 consists of 17 residues. The CDR3 loop reads CASSRDLGGSYNSPLHF. The CDR3 region has the DNA TGTGCCAGCTCACGTGATCTTGGGGGGTCCTATAATTCACCCCTCCACTTT.

The count of this clone is one. CDR3 coding DNA: TGTGCCAGCAGCCAAGAGAGGAGTCGGGGTAATGAAAAACTGTTTTTT. It specifies CASSQERSRGNEKLFF. V and J are TRBV3-1 (or the pseudogene TRBV3-2) and TRBJ1-4, with no clear D. Germline V gene sequence: CDR1 LGHDT, CDR2 YNNKEL (reference sequence). The length of the CDR3 is 16 residues. V was pared by 0 bases and J by 4 bases, with 12 bases between.

The chain uses TRBV7-6 and TRBJ1-5, with 7 bases lining up with TRBD1. With V trimmed by 5 bases and J by 4 bases, 5 bases remained unmatched. The CDR3 is made up of 14 amino acids. In germline, CDR1 is SGHVS, CDR2 FNYEAQ. CDR3: CASSAGTVNQPQHF. The CDR3 DNA reads as TGTGCCAGCAGCGCCGGGACAGTAAATCAGCCCCAGCATTTT. Complete variable domain (other parts from reference TRBV7-6 and TRBJ1-5): GAGVSQSPRYKVTKRGQDVALRCDPISGHVSLYWYRQALGQGPEFLTYFNYEAQQDKSGLPNDRFSAERPEGSISTLTIQRTEQRDSAMYRCASSAGTVNQPQHFGDGTRLSIL.